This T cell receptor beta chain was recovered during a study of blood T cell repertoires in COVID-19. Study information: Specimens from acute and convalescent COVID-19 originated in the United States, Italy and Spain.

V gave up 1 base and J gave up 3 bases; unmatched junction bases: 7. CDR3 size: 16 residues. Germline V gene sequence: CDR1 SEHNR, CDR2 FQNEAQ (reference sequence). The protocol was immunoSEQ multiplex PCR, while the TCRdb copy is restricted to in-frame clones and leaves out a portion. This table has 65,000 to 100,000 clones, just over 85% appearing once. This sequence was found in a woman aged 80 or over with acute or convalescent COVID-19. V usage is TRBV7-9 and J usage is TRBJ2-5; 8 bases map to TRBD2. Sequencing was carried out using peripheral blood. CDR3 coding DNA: TGTGCCAGCAGCTTAGTGGCGGGAGGACACAAAGAGACCCAGTACTTC. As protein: CASSLVAGGHKETQYF.